This passage covers 17 T cell receptor beta chains from one sample sequenced in a study of blood T cell repertoires in COVID-19 (dated by TCRdb to 2018 to 2020). The library was prepared using the immunoSEQ multiplex PCR assay. TCRdb obtained this table from immuneACCESS and retained in-frame rearrangements with V and J assigned. These tables miss some clones; where compared with another copy, unresolved V genes account for less than half of the shortfall, and the remainder is unexplained. For this sample there are approximately 68,000 clones; about 81% appear just once. Jointly, the top ten make up roughly 9.2% of the sample. Material for sequencing was peripheral blood. The receptors were sampled from a human donor in a cohort sampled during active COVID-19.

Comments on this clone: Being one base from a much bigger clone, this may be a read error. The chain links TRBV7-9 to TRBJ2-7; 8 nucleotides align to TRBD2. CDR1 and CDR2 from the germline V gene are SEHNR and FQNEAQ (reference sequence). V lost 2 bases and J lost 3; bases outside the gene matches: 0. The CDR3 covers 13 residues. CDR3 sequence (DNA): TGTGCCAGCAGCTTAACTAGCGGCTACGAGCAGTACTTC. Its translation is CASSLTSGYEQYF.

The chain employs TRBV6-1 and TRBJ1-2; D call uncertain. Germline V lookup: CDR1 MNHNS, CDR2 SASEGT. This CDR3 is built from 18 residues. The V and J ends lost 4 bases and 3 bases respectively, with 24 bases between them. The CDR3 nucleotides read TGTGCCAGCAGTGGGTTAGCCGGAAGAGGCCGCGGCTACTATGGCTACACCTTC. Protein: CASSGLAGRGRGYYGYTF.

V and J are TRBV19 and TRBJ2-7, with a tentative D call TRBD2 (5 bases). Per germline, CDR1 LNHDA and CDR2 SQIVND (reference sequence). Trimming took 6 bases from V and 3 from J, leaving 18 bases between them. The CDR3 totals 15 residues. This CDR3 reads CASSPPGVGVYEQYF. CDR3 DNA: TGTGCCAGTAGCCCGCCTGGCGTGGGAGTCTACGAGCAGTACTTC.

This sequence joins TRBV28 and TRBJ2-1; D may be TRBD2 (5 bases). The CDR3 loop spans 17 amino acids. Germline CDR1 MDHEN, CDR2 SYDVKM. V was clipped by 6 bases and J by 6 bases, with 24 bases between them. CDR3 bases: TGTGCCAGCAGCCCCTGGCTCAGCGCCTCGGAGGTCAATGAGCAGTTCTTC. Its translation is CASSPWLSASEVNEQFF.

The gene calls are TRBV7-8 and TRBJ2-3, with 8 bases aligning to TRBD2. The germline V gene has CDR1 SGHVS and CDR2 FQNEAQ. The V gene end was trimmed by 5 bases and the J gene end by 2 bases; junction bases not matched to a gene: 33. There are 24 residues in the CDR3. CDR3 in amino acids: CASSPYITPPPGLVKRGITDTQYF. DNA for the CDR3: TGTGCCAGCAGCCCCTATATCACTCCCCCTCCGGGACTAGTAAAGAGGGGAATCACAGATACGCAGTATTTT.

The chain uses TRBV19 and TRBJ2-7, with a weak D call TRBD2 (6 bases). The CDR3 contains 12 residues. Between the trimmed V and J ends, which lost 7 bases and 6 bases, there was a span of 13 bases. In germline, CDR1 is LNHDA, CDR2 SQIVND (reference sequence). The CDR3 DNA follows: TGTGCCAGTACGACACTGGGGGGCGAGCAGTACTTC. It is translated as CASTTLGGEQYF.

The chain is built from TRBV7-3 and TRBJ2-1; TRBD2 matches 10 bases. The germline V gene encodes CDR1 SGHTA and CDR2 FQGTGA. The ends lost 4 bases at V and 10 bases at J; junction bases unmatched: 7. The CDR3 has 14 residues. CDR3 DNA: TGTGCCAGCAGCTCTTTAGCGGGAGGAGGGGAGCAGTTCTTC. The encoded protein is CASSSLAGGGEQFF.

The genes are TRBV28 and TRBJ1-1, with 9 bases lining up with TRBD1. The CDR3 length is 16 residues. The trim removed 6 bases at V and 0 bases at J, leaving 8 bases unmatched. CDR1 is MDHEN, CDR2 SYDVKM, per germline. CDR3 in amino acids: CASRGQGGWMNTEAFF. The CDR3 DNA sequence: TGTGCCAGCAGGGGACAGGGAGGGTGGATGAACACTGAAGCTTTCTTT.

The chain links TRBV21-1 to TRBJ1-2. TRBV21-1 is shown as a pseudogene. This CDR3 comprises 14 residues. Here the CDR3 reads CASSKVVENYGYTF. CDR3 in DNA: TGTGCCAGCAGCAAAGTGGTAGAGAACTATGGCTACACCTTC.

This clone has only one observation. The chain links TRBV7-6 to TRBJ2-7, with D tentatively TRBD2 (5 bases). Per the germline V gene, CDR1 is SGHVS and CDR2 is FNYEAQ. CDR3 length: 15 amino acids. Trimming cost V 8 bases and J 6 bases, with 23 bases left between them. The CDR3 nucleotides read TGTGCCAGCTCCCCCGCGGGTGAAGTTCCCTTCGAGCAGTACTTC. Amino acid sequence: CASSPAGEVPFEQYF. Together with reference TRBV7-6 and TRBJ2-7, the CDR3 gives the full variable domain: GAGVSQSPRYKVTKRGQDVALRCDPISGHVSLYWYRQALGQGPEFLTYFNYEAQQDKSGLPNDRFSAERPEGSISTLTIQRTEQRDSAMYRCASSPAGEVPFEQYFGPGTRLTVT.

V gene TRBV6-6 combines with J gene TRBJ1-5; the match to TRBD1 covers 10 bases. Trimming at V came to 6 bases and at J to 3 bases, leaving 2 bases not matched to a gene. This CDR3 is 14 amino acids long. The germline gives CDR1 MNHNY, CDR2 SVGAGI (reference sequence). CDR3 in DNA: TGTGCCAGCAGGGGACAGGGGAACAATCAGCCCCAGCATTTT. It yields the protein CASRGQGNNQPQHF.

The rearrangement uses TRBV19 and TRBJ1-5; 7 nucleotides line up with TRBD1. The ends lost 5 bases at V and 5 bases at J; junction bases unmatched: 6. The CDR3 sequence is 14 residues long. From germline, CDR1 is LNHDA and CDR2 SQIVND (reference sequence). The CDR3, as DNA: TGTGCCAGTAGTCCAGGACAGGACCATCAGCCCCAGCATTTT. It specifies CASSPGQDHQPQHF.

The chain employs TRBV2 and TRBJ1-1; 8 bases agree with TRBD1. The germline V gene encodes CDR1 SNHLY and CDR2 FYNNEI. Trimming at V came to 8 bases and at J to 5 bases, leaving 7 bases not matched to a gene. The CDR3 runs 13 residues. The CDR3 DNA sequence: TGTGCCAGCCTACAGGGGGGGAGGACTGAAGCTTTCTTT. Translating gives CASLQGGRTEAFF.

This clone showed up just once. The V gene is TRBV18, the J gene TRBJ2-5; weak D call: TRBD1 (5 bases). V lost 6 bases, J lost 1 base, and 9 bases lay in between. Germline V CDR1 and CDR2: KGHSH, LQKENI. The CDR3 consists of 13 residues. This CDR3 reads CASSDSFQETQYF. Written as DNA, the CDR3 is TGTGCCAGCTCCGACAGTTTCCAAGAGACCCAGTACTTC.

V and J are TRBV6-6 and TRBJ2-7; the match to TRBD1 covers 8 bases. J gave up 3 bases and V 6 bases, and 10 bases lay outside the gene matches. Per germline, CDR1 MNHNY and CDR2 SVGAGI (reference sequence). The CDR3 loop spans 15 amino acids. The chain's CDR3 is CASRSQGQDNYEQYF. CDR3 bases: TGTGCCAGCAGAAGTCAGGGACAGGACAACTACGAGCAGTACTTC.

The rearrangement joins TRBV28 to TRBJ1-2, with TRBD1 matching over 9 bases. J gave up 14 bases and V 4 bases, and 14 bases lay outside the gene matches. From germline, CDR1 is MDHEN and CDR2 SYDVKM. The CDR3 has 14 amino acids. The CDR3: CASSSDRGSGVVTF. The CDR3, as DNA: TGTGCCAGCAGTTCGGACAGGGGCTCCGGGGTTGTGACCTTC.

This clone was seen just once. The gene calls are TRBV5-6 and TRBJ1-1; 9 bases line up with TRBD1. CDR3 length: 14 amino acids. The germline gives CDR1 SGHDT, CDR2 YYEEEE. Unmatched junction bases numbered 12, after V lost 4 bases and J lost 11 bases. CDR3 in amino acids: CASSPGQGLREAFF. CDR3 nucleotide sequence: TGTGCCAGCAGCCCGGGACAGGGTTTGCGTGAGGCTTTCTTT. The full variable domain, with the rest looked up from reference TRBV5-6 and TRBJ1-1, is DAGVTQSPTHLIKTRGQQVTLRCSPKSGHDTVSWYQQALGQGPQFIFQYYEEEERQRGNFPDRFSGHQFPNYSSELNVNALLLGDSALYLCASSPGQGLREAFFGQGTRLTVV.